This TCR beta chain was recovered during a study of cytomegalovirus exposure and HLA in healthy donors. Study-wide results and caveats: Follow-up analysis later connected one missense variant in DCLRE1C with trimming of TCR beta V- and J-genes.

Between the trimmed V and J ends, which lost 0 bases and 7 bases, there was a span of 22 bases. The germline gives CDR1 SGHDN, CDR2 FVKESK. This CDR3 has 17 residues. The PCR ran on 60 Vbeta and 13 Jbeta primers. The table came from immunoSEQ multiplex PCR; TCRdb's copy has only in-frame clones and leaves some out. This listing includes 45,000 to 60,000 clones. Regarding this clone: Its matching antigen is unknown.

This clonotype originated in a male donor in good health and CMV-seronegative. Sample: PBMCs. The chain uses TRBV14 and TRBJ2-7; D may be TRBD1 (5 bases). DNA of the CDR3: TGTGCCAGCAGCCAAGATCTTGTAGGGGCAGGAGCTCGAGAGCAGTACTTC. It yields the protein CASSQDLVGAGAREQYF.